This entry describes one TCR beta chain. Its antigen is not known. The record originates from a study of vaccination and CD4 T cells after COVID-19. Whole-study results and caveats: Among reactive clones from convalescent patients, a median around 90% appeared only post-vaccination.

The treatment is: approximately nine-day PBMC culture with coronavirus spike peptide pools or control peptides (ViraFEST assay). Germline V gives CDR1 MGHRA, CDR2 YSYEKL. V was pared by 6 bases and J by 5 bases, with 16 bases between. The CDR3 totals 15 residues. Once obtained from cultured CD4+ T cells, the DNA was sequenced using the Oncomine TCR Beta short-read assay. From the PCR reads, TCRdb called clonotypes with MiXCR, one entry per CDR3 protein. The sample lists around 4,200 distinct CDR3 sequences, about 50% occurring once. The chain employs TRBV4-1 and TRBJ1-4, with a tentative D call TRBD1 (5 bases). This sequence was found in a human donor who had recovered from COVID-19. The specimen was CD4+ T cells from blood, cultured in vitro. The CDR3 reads CASSLTGRGNEKLFF. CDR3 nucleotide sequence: TGCGCCAGCAGTCTCACCGGCCGGGGGAATGAAAAACTGTTTTTT.